Following are 30 T cell receptor beta chains from one sample sequenced in a study of blood T cell repertoires in COVID-19. Measured with immunoSEQ multiplex PCR; TCRdb has only the in-frame clones, and not every one. Of tens of thousands of clones listed, 70% to 90% are singletons. Sequencing used peripheral blood. The receptors here all came from a man in his 70s with acute or convalescent COVID-19.

V is TRBV29-1 and J is TRBJ2-7; weak D call: TRBD1 (6 bases). CDR3 size: 14 residues. Germline CDR1 and CDR2: SQVTM and ANQGSEA. The V and J ends lost 3 bases and 2 bases respectively, with 14 bases between them. CDR3 protein: CSVEVGQGTYEQYF. The CDR3 DNA follows: TGCAGCGTTGAGGTGGGACAAGGTACCTACGAGCAGTACTTC.

The gene calls are TRBV7-5 and TRBJ1-2; the table's TRBD1 call for D was not verified on the DNA. TRBV7-5 constitutes a pseudogene. The CDR3 is 16 residues long. For the CDR3, the DNA is TGTGCCAGAAGCGCCTTAGGGTCTATTTGGGGCGCTAGCTACACCTTC. It codes for CARSALGSIWGASYTF.

The chain is built from TRBV28 and TRBJ1-4; 12 nucleotides line up with TRBD1. The CDR3 has 16 residues. The trim removed 3 bases at V and 8 bases at J, leaving 7 bases unmatched. CDR1 is MDHEN and CDR2 is SYDVKM in the germline V gene. The CDR3, as DNA: TGTGCCAGCAGTTTTAGGCGGGGACAGGGGGCAGAAAAACTGTTTTTT. Its protein product is CASSFRRGQGAEKLFF.

J is TRBJ2-7 and V is TRBV7-2; 9 bases agree with TRBD1. Germline V CDR1 and CDR2: SGHTA, FQGNSA. Germline trimming cut 1 base from V and 3 bases from J; bases unmatched to any gene: 1. The length of the CDR3 is 14 residues. CDR3 amino acids: CASSLGGQGYEQYF. In nucleotides, the CDR3 is TGTGCCAGCAGCTTAGGGGGACAGGGCTACGAGCAGTACTTC.

This clone was seen only once. This chain connects TRBV6-5 to TRBJ1-2; D not resolved. V lost 0 bases to trimming and J lost 4 bases, with 15 bases between them. Germline-derived CDR1 and CDR2 are MNHEY and SVGAGI. The CDR3 spans 16 residues. The CDR3 bases are TGTGCCAGCAGTTACTCAGGAGCGACGGATTTCTATGGCTACACCTTC. Translating it yields CASSYSGATDFYGYTF.

The chain carries TRBV18 and TRBJ1-1, with D unresolved. Deletions cut 6 bases from V and 5 bases from J, with 19 bases between. The length of the CDR3 is 15 residues. Germline CDR1 KGHSH, CDR2 LQKENI. The CDR3 sequence is CASSLRTGRRTEAFF. For the CDR3, the DNA is TGTGCCAGCTCCCTTCGAACTGGACGGAGGACTGAAGCTTTCTTT.

This rearrangement joins TRBV4-1 to TRBJ2-7, with D tentatively TRBD1 (6 bases). The CDR3 runs 14 residues. Trimming removed 0 bases at V and 1 base at J, with 7 bases between. Germline V gene lookup returns CDR1 MGHRA and CDR2 YSYEKL. The CDR3 DNA is TGCGCCAGCAGCCAAGAACAGGGTTCCTACGAGCAGTACTTC. Amino acids: CASSQEQGSYEQYF.

This clone was counted once. This chain joins TRBV20-1 and TRBJ2-1; 7 bases align to TRBD1. CDR3 length: 15 amino acids. The V gene's germline CDR1 is DFQATT and CDR2 SNEGSKA (reference sequence). V shed 3 bases, J shed 3 bases, and the junction held 8 bases outside the gene matches. The CDR3 loop reads CSASRGGPGYNEQFF. The DNA of the CDR3 is TGCAGTGCTAGTCGAGGGGGCCCAGGCTACAATGAGCAGTTCTTC.

The chain has TRBV13 and TRBJ2-4; the D gene is possibly TRBD1 (7 bases). This CDR3 comprises 16 residues. V lost 1 base and J 0 bases, leaving 10 bases between the germline ends. CDR1 PRHDT and CDR2 FYEKMQ come from the germline V gene (reference sequence). The CDR3 coding sequence is TGTGCCAGCAGCTTAGCAGGGGGACTAGCCAAAAACATTCAGTACTTC. This gives the protein CASSLAGGLAKNIQYF.

This clone was recorded only once. This chain uses TRBV7-2 with TRBJ2-7, with TRBD2 identical over 8 bases. Germline trimming cut 4 bases from V and 7 bases from J; bases unmatched to any gene: 12. Per the germline V gene, CDR1 is SGHTA and CDR2 is FQGNSA. The CDR3 extends over 15 amino acids. The CDR3 loop reads CASSSPGGGRREQYF. As DNA, the CDR3 is TGTGCCAGCAGCTCGCCCGGGGGGGGGCGGAGGGAGCAGTACTTC.

This clone was counted once. This rearrangement joins TRBV11-3 to TRBJ2-1, with 11 nucleotides matching TRBD2. The CDR3 is 16 residues long. J lost 6 bases, V lost 1 base, and 5 bases had no gene match. Germline CDR1 reads SGHNT; CDR2 reads YENEEA. CDR3 sequence reads: CASSLGISGGANEQFF. DNA for the CDR3: TGTGCCAGCAGCTTAGGAATTAGCGGGGGGGCCAATGAGCAGTTCTTC.

The chain joins TRBV5-6 to TRBJ2-2, with D possibly TRBD1 on 5 matching bases. This CDR3 is 13 amino acids long. Germline CDR1 and CDR2: SGHDT and YYEEEE. V lost 2 bases and J lost 5, with 7 bases in between. The CDR3 sequence: CASSFDRTGELFF. CDR3 DNA sequence: TGTGCCAGCAGCTTTGACAGAACCGGGGAGCTGTTTTTT.

The rearrangement links TRBV18 to TRBJ2-7, with 7 bases identical to TRBD1. Germline values: CDR1 KGHSH, CDR2 LQKENI. V dropped 3 bases and J dropped 2; count of bases not matched to a gene: 4. The CDR3 has 14 amino acids. The CDR3 DNA reads TGTGCCAGCTCACCGGGACAGCAAGCCTACGAGCAGTACTTC. The encoded protein is CASSPGQQAYEQYF.

The chain links TRBV19 to TRBJ2-7; tentatively, D is TRBD1 (5 bases). Trimming cost V 6 bases and J 2 bases, with 14 bases left between them. The CDR3 is 14 residues long. Germline V gives CDR1 LNHDA, CDR2 SQIVND (reference sequence). CDR3 in amino acids: CASSRQGRTYEQYF. CDR3 coding DNA: TGTGCCAGTAGCCGTCAGGGCAGGACCTACGAGCAGTACTTC.

This chain links TRBV30 with TRBJ2-3, with D maybe TRBD1 (6 bases). The CDR3 covers 15 residues. Germline V gene sequence: CDR1 GTSNPN, CDR2 SVGIG (reference sequence). V was pared by 4 bases and J by 1 base, with 15 bases between. The CDR3 DNA reads as TGTGCCTGGACCCTAAAGGACAGTCGCACAGATACGCAGTATTTT. This gives the protein CAWTLKDSRTDTQYF.

This rearrangement joins TRBV5-4 to TRBJ1-2; 7 nucleotides line up with TRBD1. V was pared by 3 bases and J by 0 bases, with 5 bases of the junction left unmatched. Germline V lookup: CDR1 SGHNT, CDR2 YYREEE (reference sequence). The CDR3 spans 15 residues. The DNA of the CDR3 is TGTGCCAGCAGCTCTCTTGACAGGGCTAACTATGGCTACACCTTC. Its protein is CASSSLDRANYGYTF.

The J gene is TRBJ2-5, the V gene TRBV7-2; 9 nucleotides align to TRBD2. This CDR3 has 15 residues. Trimming took 1 base from V and 5 from J; bases not matched to a gene: 5. CDR1 and CDR2 (germline): SGHTA, FQGNSA. CDR3 residues: CASSLVGLAGETQYF. CDR3 nucleotide sequence: TGTGCCAGCAGCTTAGTGGGACTAGCTGGTGAGACCCAGTACTTC.

A single count supports this clone. The V gene is TRBV15, the J gene TRBJ1-3, with D possibly matching TRBD1 (5 bases). The V and J ends lost 0 bases and 2 bases respectively, with 17 bases between them. Germline V gene data show CDR1 as LNHNV and CDR2 as YYDKDF (reference sequence). The CDR3 sequence is 18 residues long. The CDR3 is CATSREAGVGVAGNTIYF. The DNA for the CDR3 is TGTGCCACCAGCAGAGAGGCGGGGGTAGGGGTGGCTGGAAACACCATATATTTT.

DNA of the CDR3: TGTGCCAGCAGCTCAGCGAACACCGGGGAGCTGTTTTTT. Its translation is CASSSANTGELFF. The J gene is TRBJ2-2, the V gene TRBV7-9; the D is unclear. The germline CDR1 and CDR2 sequences are SEHNR and FQNEAQ (reference sequence). The CDR3 contains 13 residues. V was trimmed by 4 bases and J by 0 bases, leaving 3 bases between them.

This clone appeared once. The chain employs TRBV27 and TRBJ2-7; TRBD2 is a possible D gene (5 bases). Deletions cut 2 bases from V and 2 bases from J, with 16 bases between. This CDR3 spans 16 amino acids. Germline CDR1 MNHEY, CDR2 SMNVEV (reference sequence). As DNA, the CDR3 is TGTGCCAGCAGTTTAAGGTCTAGCAGTACCCCCTACGAGCAGTACTTC. Residues: CASSLRSSSTPYEQYF.

V gene TRBV4-1 combines with J gene TRBJ1-6; D is unclear. CDR1 MGHRA and CDR2 YSYEKL come from the germline V gene. The CDR3 extends over 14 amino acids. V was pared by 5 bases and J by 4 bases, with 9 bases between. The CDR3 DNA sequence: TGCGCCAGCAGCATGACACCTTATAATTCACCCCTCCACTTT. Protein product: CASSMTPYNSPLHF.

The CDR3 sequence is CARSGTSGGAHQNEQFF. DNA of the CDR3: TGTGCCAGAAGCGGGACTAGCGGGGGGGCTCATCAGAATGAGCAGTTCTTC. This chain joins TRBV19 and TRBJ2-1, with 16 bases aligning to TRBD2. CDR3 size: 17 residues. Germline V lookup: CDR1 LNHDA, CDR2 SQIVND (reference sequence). Unmatched junction bases numbered 12, after V lost 9 bases and J lost 7 bases.

The chain links TRBV5-4 to TRBJ2-3; 7 bases agree with TRBD2. The germline V gene encodes CDR1 SGHNT and CDR2 YYREEE (reference sequence). J lost 5 bases, V lost 0 bases, and 3 bases had no gene match. The CDR3 covers 14 residues. CDR3 nucleotides: TGTGCCAGCAGCTTGGGACTAGCCGGAGATACGCAGTATTTT. This encodes CASSLGLAGDTQYF. Looking up the rest from reference TRBV5-4 and TRBJ2-3 gives the full variable domain: ETGVTQSPTHLIKTRGQQVTLRCSSQSGHNTVSWYQQALGQGPQFIFQYYREEENGRGNFPPRFSGLQFPNYSSELNVNALELDDSALYLCASSLGLAGDTQYFGPGTRLTVL.

Regarding this clone: At one end the junction does not follow the germline gene, possibly because of a read error. J is TRBJ2-1 and V is TRBV28, with 7 bases aligning to TRBD2. The germline V gene has CDR1 MDHEN and CDR2 SYDVKM. The CDR3 covers 15 residues. CDR3 coding DNA: TGTACCAGCAGCATACCGGGGGGACCATACAATGAGCAGTTCTTC. Translating gives CTSSIPGGPYNEQFF.

This clone was seen a handful of times. The gene calls are TRBV16 and TRBJ1-2; 7 positions agree with TRBD1. The CDR3 is made up of 14 amino acids. J lost 8 bases, V lost 3 bases, and 9 bases had no gene match. Germline values: CDR1 KGHSY, CDR2 FQNENV. In DNA, the CDR3 is TGTGCCAGCAGCCAGACGTTAACAGGGGTCGGCTACACCTTC. Protein product: CASSQTLTGVGYTF.

This chain links TRBV7-2 with TRBJ2-2; possibly TRBD1 for D (5 bases). Germline V gene lookup returns CDR1 SGHTA and CDR2 FQGNSA. CDR3 length: 16 amino acids. Trimming stripped 3 bases from V and 5 bases from J, with 16 bases between. In nucleotides, the CDR3 is TGTGCCAGCAGCTTCTGGACAAGAAAGTCAACCGGGGAGCTGTTTTTT. Protein product: CASSFWTRKSTGELFF.

The chain recombines TRBV24-1 with TRBJ2-1, with D tentatively TRBD2 (7 bases). Trimming took 4 bases from V and 8 from J, leaving 20 bases between them. The CDR3 spans 16 residues. Germline V gene data show CDR1 as KGHDR and CDR2 as SFDVKD. In DNA, the CDR3 is TGTGCCACCAGTGACCCGAGGGGGGGGGCCTTACATGAGCAGTTCTTC. It specifies CATSDPRGGALHEQFF.

This chain connects TRBV7-2 to TRBJ2-5; the D gene is possibly TRBD1 (6 bases). The CDR3 sequence is 14 residues long. Trimming cost V 6 bases and J 2 bases, with 13 bases left between them. Germline-derived CDR1 and CDR2 are SGHTA and FQGNSA. The CDR3 here is CASRSDRQQETQYF. In DNA, the CDR3 is TGTGCCAGCAGATCTGACAGGCAACAAGAGACCCAGTACTTC.

The sample holds a few counts of this clone. The gene calls are TRBV7-2 and TRBJ2-7, with a tentative D call TRBD1 (5 bases). Trimming shortened V by 0 bases and J by 6 bases, and 18 bases separated the two germline ends. Germline-derived CDR1 and CDR2 are SGHTA and FQGNSA. The CDR3 is made up of 16 amino acids. CDR3 bases: TGTGCCAGCAGCTTAGCCTCAGGGTCCTACCGGTCCGAGCAGTACTTC. Encoded protein: CASSLASGSYRSEQYF.

The rearrangement uses TRBV30 and TRBJ1-2; D is unresolved. Trimming stripped 3 bases from V and 9 bases from J, with 17 bases between. Germline V gene sequence: CDR1 GTSNPN, CDR2 SVGIG (reference sequence). The CDR3 has 13 residues. CDR3 in amino acids: CAWSPGSRGSYTF. The DNA for the CDR3 is TGTGCCTGGAGCCCGGGAAGTCGGGGTAGCTACACCTTC.